These 10 T cell receptor beta chains originate from one sample sequenced in a study of blood T cell repertoires in COVID-19. Assay used: immunoSEQ multiplex PCR; TCRdb lists only in-frame clones, some missing. Among more than 300,000 clones, more than 80% were seen once, and the ten largest hold roughly 6.7%. Sequencing used peripheral blood. These TCRs come from a man in his late teens or twenties who had recovered from COVID-19.

The chain carries TRBV3-1 (or the pseudogene TRBV3-2) and TRBJ2-5; 8 bases fit TRBD2. V lost 4 bases, J lost 3 bases, and 13 bases stayed unmatched. This CDR3 is 17 amino acids long. In germline, CDR1 is LGHDT, CDR2 YNNKEL (reference sequence). This CDR3 reads CASSLGLGAGGKETQYF. CDR3 DNA sequence: TGTGCCAGCAGCCTAGGTTTGGGGGCGGGAGGTAAAGAGACCCAGTACTTC.

V usage is TRBV5-1 and J usage is TRBJ2-1; 9 bases line up with TRBD1. Germline V gene lookup returns CDR1 SGHRS and CDR2 YFSETQ. V shed 4 bases and J 8 bases; nucleotides not matched to a gene: 7. This CDR3 contains 14 residues. CDR3 in amino acids: CASSGDRVGDEQFF. The CDR3 DNA reads as TGCGCCAGCAGCGGGGACAGGGTAGGAGATGAGCAGTTCTTC.

This clone has only a few counts. V gene TRBV9 combines with J gene TRBJ2-7, with 9 bases that match TRBD1. Per the germline V gene, CDR1 is SGDLS and CDR2 is YYNGEE. The junction had 3 bases not matched to a gene; V was cut back by 3 bases and J by 5 bases. The CDR3 covers 13 residues. The CDR3 reads CASSGTGAHEQYF. CDR3 nucleotide sequence: TGTGCCAGCAGCGGGACAGGGGCCCACGAGCAGTACTTC.

The table lists this clone with a count of one. The chain uses TRBV7-3 and TRBJ2-1; 14 positions match TRBD2. Unmatched junction bases numbered 4, after V lost 1 base and J lost 8 bases. Germline V gene data show CDR1 as SGHTA and CDR2 as FQGTGA. CDR3 size: 16 residues. CDR3 sequence reads: CASSLMGTSGSDEQFF. The DNA of the CDR3 is TGTGCCAGCAGCTTAATGGGGACTAGCGGGAGCGATGAGCAGTTCTTC.

In nucleotides, the CDR3 is TGTGCCATCAGTGAGGGTAGGCGGTACCTAGGACAGGTCCGAGGAAACACCATATATTTT. This gives the protein CAISEGRRYLGQVRGNTIYF. The chain employs TRBV10-3 and TRBJ1-3, with 7 nucleotides matching TRBD1. CDR1 and CDR2 (germline): ENHRY, SYGVKD. The CDR3 extends over 20 amino acids. V was clipped by 2 bases and J by 4 bases; unmatched bases: 20.

This chain connects TRBV10-3 to TRBJ2-1, with D possibly TRBD1 on 6 matching bases. The CDR3 contains 15 residues. Per germline, CDR1 ENHRY and CDR2 SYGVKD. Trimming pared 3 bases from V and 5 bases from J, leaving 14 bases between. The CDR3 is CAISDHLGGNNEQFF. For the CDR3, the DNA is TGTGCCATCAGTGACCACTTAGGGGGTAACAATGAGCAGTTCTTC.

The J gene is TRBJ2-1, the V gene TRBV24-1; no clear D gene. The germline CDR1 and CDR2 sequences are KGHDR and SFDVKD. V lost 5 bases, J lost 7 bases, and 8 bases lay in between. This CDR3 region has 12 residues. The CDR3 reads CATSGPRNEQFF. Written as DNA, the CDR3 is TGTGCCACCAGTGGCCCGAGGAATGAGCAGTTCTTC.

About this clone itself: This specimen includes other DNA sequences encoding the same CDR3. The chain recombines TRBV12-3 or TRBV12-4 with TRBJ1-1; D is ambiguous. V lost 6 bases and J 1 base, leaving 6 bases between the germline ends. CDR3 length: 12 residues. The CDR3 here is CASSLRNTEAFF. Written as DNA, the CDR3 is TGTGCCAGCAGCCTCAGGAACACTGAAGCTTTCTTT.

The chain recombines TRBV6-2 or TRBV6-3 with TRBJ2-7; D may be TRBD2 (5 bases). The CDR3 consists of 16 residues. Germline CDR1 and CDR2: MNHEY and SVGEGT. Trimming took 1 base from V and 3 from J, leaving 16 bases between them. The DNA for the CDR3 is TGTGCCAGCAGTTACTGGGTCGAGGGTCTACACTACGAGCAGTACTTC. It specifies CASSYWVEGLHYEQYF.

The sample holds one count of this clone. The chain carries TRBV6-6 and TRBJ1-1, with a weak D call TRBD1 (6 bases). CDR1 is MNHNY, CDR2 SVGAGI, per germline (reference sequence). Trimming pared 4 bases from V and 6 bases from J, leaving 18 bases between. This CDR3 contains 15 residues. The chain's CDR3 is CASSFVSSKGAEAFF. The CDR3 DNA is TGTGCCAGCAGTTTCGTCTCATCAAAGGGGGCTGAAGCTTTCTTT.